This T cell receptor beta chain was documented in a study of cytomegalovirus exposure and HLA in healthy donors. Study-wide results and caveats: Rare TCR sequences predominated, though certain public TCRs were found in many donors.

Use of 60 Vbeta and 13 Jbeta primers characterized the PCR. Sequencing used immunoSEQ multiplex PCR; TCRdb keeps in-frame clones, though not all of them. The sample lists 120,000 or so clones, around 84% seen once, with under 1.5% in the top ten. Trimming removed 6 bases from V and 2 bases from J, with 16 bases in between. CDR3 length: 15 amino acids. Germline V gene data show CDR1 as LGHNA and CDR2 as YNFKEQ. A remark on this clone: Antigen specificity is unknown.

This TCR was recovered from a woman aged 25-40 years in good health and CMV-seronegative. The sequenced sample was PBMCs. This chain connects TRBV4-2 to TRBJ2-5, with D perhaps matching TRBD1 (6 bases). CDR3 region: CASSQQHRAQETQYF. CDR3 sequence (DNA): TGTGCCAGCAGTCAACAACACAGGGCACAAGAGACCCAGTACTTC.